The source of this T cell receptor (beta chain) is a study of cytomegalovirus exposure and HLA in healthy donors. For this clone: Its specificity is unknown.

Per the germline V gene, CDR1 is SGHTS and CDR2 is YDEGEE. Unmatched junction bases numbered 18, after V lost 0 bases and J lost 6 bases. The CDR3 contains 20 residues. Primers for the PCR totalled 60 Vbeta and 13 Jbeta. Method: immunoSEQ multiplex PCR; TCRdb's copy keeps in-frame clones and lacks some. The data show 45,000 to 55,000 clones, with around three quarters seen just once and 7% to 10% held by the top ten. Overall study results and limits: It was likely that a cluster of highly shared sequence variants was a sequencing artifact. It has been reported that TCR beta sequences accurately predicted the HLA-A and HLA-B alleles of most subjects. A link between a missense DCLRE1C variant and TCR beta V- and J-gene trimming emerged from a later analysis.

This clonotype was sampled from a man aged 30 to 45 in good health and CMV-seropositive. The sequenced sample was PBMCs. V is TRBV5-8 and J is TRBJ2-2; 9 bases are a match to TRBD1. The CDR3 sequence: CASSLAWGQGDHPAAGELFF. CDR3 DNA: TGTGCCAGCAGCTTGGCTTGGGGACAGGGAGATCATCCCGCGGCCGGGGAGCTGTTTTTT.